The 11 T cell receptor beta chains presented below share a single source sample, sequenced in a study of T cells in localized non-small cell lung cancer. Measured with immunoSEQ multiplex PCR; TCRdb has only the in-frame clones, and not every one. The data contain around 33,000 clones, over 70% of them singletons. Specimen: peripheral blood, collected before any cancer treatment. Receptors originate from a male donor aged 60 or older with stage III squamous cell lung carcinoma.

The chain uses TRBV30 and TRBJ1-3, with a tentative D call TRBD1 (5 bases). Trimming took off 5 bases at V and 4 bases at J, with 18 bases between the two ends. CDR1 and CDR2 from the germline V gene are GTSNPN and SVGIG (reference sequence). The CDR3 runs 15 residues. CDR3 region: CAWSATGQKGNTIYF. In DNA, the CDR3 is TGTGCCTGGTCCGCAACAGGACAAAAGGGAAACACCATATATTTT. Filled out from reference TRBV30 and TRBJ1-3, the complete variable domain reads SQTIHQWPATLVQPVGSPLSLECTVEGTSNPNLYWYRQAAGRGLQLLFYSVGIGQISSEVPQNLSASRPQDRQFILSSKKLLLSDSGFYLCAWSATGQKGNTIYFGEGSWLTVV.

This sequence joins TRBV6-5 and TRBJ2-3; D assignment may be TRBD1 or TRBD2 (5 bases each). V was pared by 5 bases and J by 0 bases, with 12 bases between. Per the germline V gene, CDR1 is MNHEY and CDR2 is SVGAGI. There are 15 residues in the CDR3. CDR3 sequence (DNA): TGTGCCAGCAGTCTTACCGGGGCCAGCACAGATACGCAGTATTTT. Residues: CASSLTGASTDTQYF.

In its sample, this clone was seen a few times. This chain connects TRBV11-3 to TRBJ2-7; D is unresolved. Trimming took off 3 bases at V and 7 bases at J, with 7 bases between the two ends. There are 11 residues in the CDR3. In germline, CDR1 is SGHNT, CDR2 YENEEA. The CDR3 DNA sequence: TGTGCCAGCAGCTTGAAAAAGGAGCAGTACTTC. Protein: CASSLKKEQYF.

The rearrangement uses TRBV7-9 and TRBJ2-3; the match to TRBD2 covers 11 bases. The J segment lost 2 bases and the V segment lost 5 bases, leaving 9 bases of the junction unmatched. There are 17 residues in the CDR3. Germline V gene lookup returns CDR1 SEHNR and CDR2 FQNEAQ (reference sequence). The CDR3 region is CASSITAGLADTDTQYF. The CDR3 DNA reads as TGTGCCAGCAGCATCACCGCGGGACTAGCGGACACAGATACGCAGTATTTT.

The V and J genes are TRBV6-1 and TRBJ2-1; TRBD1 matches at 7 bases. V shed 10 bases, J shed 6 bases, and the junction held 12 bases outside the gene matches. This CDR3 contains 14 residues. Germline values: CDR1 MNHNS, CDR2 SASEGT. In nucleotides, the CDR3 is TGTGCCATCATTGACAGGGCGCCAAGCAATGAGCAGTTCTTC. Amino acids: CAIIDRAPSNEQFF.

V is TRBV18 and J is TRBJ2-3; D remains unclear. The CDR3 is 13 residues long. From germline, CDR1 is KGHSH and CDR2 LQKENI. With 3 bases removed from V and 0 bases from J, the gap between germline ends came to 4 bases. CDR3 nucleotide sequence: TGTGCCAGCTCACCCCCTAGCACAGATACGCAGTATTTT. Amino acid sequence: CASSPPSTDTQYF.

The chain has TRBV10-1 and TRBJ1-3; unclear D gene. The V and J ends lost 5 bases and 4 bases respectively, with 15 bases between them. The CDR3 runs 15 residues. CDR1 and CDR2 from the germline V gene are WNHNN and SYGVQD (reference sequence). The CDR3: CASSPSGGYGNTIYF. CDR3 nucleotide sequence: TGCGCCAGCAGTCCATCCGGAGGGTACGGAAACACCATATATTTT.

CDR3 region: CASSSRSGTGWGYTF. The CDR3 nucleotides are TGTGCCAGCAGCTCACGTTCCGGGACAGGTTGGGGCTACACCTTC. This sequence joins TRBV7-9 and TRBJ1-2; 8 positions agree with TRBD1. This CDR3 is built from 15 residues. Germline V CDR1 and CDR2: SEHNR, FQNEAQ (reference sequence). V trimming: 4 bases; J trimming: 8 bases; junction bases outside the gene matches: 12.

J is TRBJ1-5 and V is TRBV28; D not resolved. Germline V gene lookup returns CDR1 MDHEN and CDR2 SYDVKM. This CDR3 has 13 residues. Trimming stripped 11 bases from V and 4 bases from J, with 15 bases between. CDR3 DNA sequence: TGTGCCCTGGGAAGGGTGGGGAATCAGCCCCAGCATTTT. Its translation is CALGRVGNQPQHF.

Here the CDR3 DNA reads TGTGCCAGCAGCTTACCGGGCCAGGGGAAACTGTTTTTT. Translation gives CASSLPGQGKLFF. The rearrangement uses TRBV11-1 and TRBJ1-4; possible D gene TRBD1, 6 bases. With 2 bases removed from V and 11 bases from J, the gap between germline ends came to 12 bases. CDR1 and CDR2 from the germline V gene are SGHAT and FQDESV (reference sequence). The CDR3 consists of 13 residues.

The chain links TRBV5-1 to TRBJ2-7; a weak D match, TRBD2 (6 bases). The germline V gene has CDR1 SGHRS and CDR2 YFSETQ. Trimming left V 6 bases short and J 3 bases short, with 22 bases between. The CDR3 consists of 16 residues. CDR3 protein: CASTPPGGGAHYEQYF. The CDR3 coding sequence is TGCGCCAGCACCCCGCCAGGCGGCGGGGCCCACTACGAGCAGTACTTC.